The 24 T cell receptor beta chains below all came from one sample that was sequenced in a study of blood T cell repertoires in COVID-19 (dated by TCRdb to 2020 to 2022). The library was made by the immunoSEQ multiplex PCR assay. Entries here come from immuneACCESS through TCRdb and include only in-frame sequences with V and J called. Some clones fail to appear in such tables; in the studies checked, an unresolved V gene covers under half of the shortfall, and the cause of the remainder is unknown. Present in this sample are 180,000 or so clones, approximately 86% of which were seen just once. 1.6% of the sample lies in the top ten. Sequences were obtained from peripheral blood. The receptors come from a woman aged 45-59 years with acute or convalescent COVID-19.

A few counts support this clone. CDR3 residues: CASSLAARGGPAGELFF. In DNA, the CDR3 is TGTGCCAGCAGCTTAGCCGCGCGGGGGGGCCCTGCCGGGGAGCTGTTTTTT. This rearrangement joins TRBV7-2 to TRBJ2-2; 9 bases line up with TRBD2. Unmatched junction bases numbered 8, after V lost 0 bases and J lost 6 bases. CDR1 and CDR2 from the germline V gene are SGHTA and FQGNSA. The CDR3 extends over 17 amino acids.

The chain uses TRBV5-6 and TRBJ1-1; D perhaps matches TRBD1 (6 bases). The CDR3 is 14 amino acids. The V gene lost 0 bases and the J gene lost 4 bases, with 10 bases spanning the gap. Germline V gives CDR1 SGHDT, CDR2 YYEEEE. This CDR3 reads CASSLVRGGTEAFF. The CDR3 DNA reads TGTGCCAGCAGCTTGGTCAGGGGCGGCACTGAAGCTTTCTTT.

V and J are TRBV7-9 and TRBJ1-1; no clear D. Germline CDR1 is SEHNR and CDR2 is FQNEAQ (reference sequence). The CDR3 spans 16 residues. V was cut by 1 base and J by 1 base, with 13 bases left in between. The CDR3 loop is CASSLGLPQTNTEAFF. In DNA form, the CDR3 reads TGTGCCAGCAGCTTAGGACTACCTCAGACGAACACTGAAGCTTTCTTT.

The V and J genes are TRBV6-5 and TRBJ1-2, with D maybe TRBD1 (5 bases). CDR1 is MNHEY and CDR2 is SVGAGI in the germline V gene. V lost 5 bases and J 5 bases, leaving 9 bases between the germline ends. The CDR3 has 12 residues. CDR3 protein: CASSPRGYGYTF. The CDR3, as DNA: TGTGCCAGCAGTCCCCGGGGGTATGGCTACACCTTC.

In DNA form, the CDR3 reads TGTGCCAGTAAGAGACAGGGTACTGGGGCCAACGTCCTGACTTTC. Residues: CASKRQGTGANVLTF. This chain connects TRBV19 to TRBJ2-6; TRBD1 aligns across 7 bases. The V and J ends lost 7 bases and 2 bases, in that order; junction bases with no gene match: 5. The CDR3 has 15 amino acids. Germline loops: CDR1 LNHDA, CDR2 SQIVND (reference sequence).

The rearrangement links TRBV7-8 to TRBJ1-1; TRBD1 might be the D (5 bases). The germline V gene encodes CDR1 SGHVS and CDR2 FQNEAQ. With 5 bases removed from V and 2 bases from J, the gap between germline ends came to 9 bases. The CDR3 contains 13 residues. The CDR3 nucleotides read TGTGCCAGCAGCGCTCAGGGTAACACTGAAGCTTTCTTT. Protein product: CASSAQGNTEAFF.

This clone is a singleton in its sample. The chain carries TRBV5-1 and TRBJ1-1; no clear D gene. V was trimmed by 4 bases and J by 2 bases, leaving 9 bases between them. This CDR3 is 13 amino acids long. Looked up from germline, CDR1 is SGHRS and CDR2 is YFSETQ. As DNA, the CDR3 is TGCGCCAGCAGCCCACAACTAAACACTGAAGCTTTCTTT. It yields the protein CASSPQLNTEAFF.

This clone was found once. The chain recombines TRBV7-2 with TRBJ2-3; D might be TRBD2 (5 bases). The CDR3 totals 14 residues. The V end was cut by 7 bases, the J end by 0 bases, with 11 bases between. Germline CDR1 and CDR2: SGHTA and FQGNSA. The CDR3 here is CASIRTVSTDTQYF. The CDR3 nucleotides read TGTGCCAGCATCAGGACTGTTAGCACAGATACGCAGTATTTT.

The chain employs TRBV10-3 and TRBJ2-3; 10 bases align to TRBD1. The V and J ends lost 9 bases and 4 bases, in that order; junction bases with no gene match: 7. The CDR3 extends over 14 amino acids. Germline loops: CDR1 ENHRY, CDR2 SYGVKD. This CDR3 reads CAIGGTGASDTQYF. CDR3 nucleotides: TGTGCCATTGGGGGGACAGGGGCTTCAGATACGCAGTATTTT.

The chain recombines TRBV13 with TRBJ2-3; 12 bases fit TRBD2. The V gene's germline CDR1 is PRHDT and CDR2 FYEKMQ (reference sequence). The CDR3 contains 17 residues. V was pared by 0 bases and J by 5 bases, with 6 bases of the junction left unmatched. The CDR3 DNA follows: TGTGCCAGCAGCTTAGGCCGGGCTAGCGGGGGGGAAGATACGCAGTATTTT. Encoded protein: CASSLGRASGGEDTQYF.

The chain carries TRBV11-3 and TRBJ2-2, with D tentatively TRBD2 (5 bases). CDR1 SGHNT and CDR2 YENEEA come from the germline V gene. The CDR3 runs to 15 residues. V lost 6 bases and J 6 bases, leaving 17 bases between the germline ends. CDR3 in DNA: TGTGCCAGCAGTCTGAACGGGGTTCCCCCCGGGGAGCTGTTTTTT. Its protein product is CASSLNGVPPGELFF. Based on the CDR3 plus reference TRBV11-3 and TRBJ2-2, the full variable domain is EAGVVQSPRYKIIEKKQPVAFWCNPISGHNTLYWYLQNLGQGPELLIRYENEEAVDDSQLPKDRFSAERLKGVDSTLKIQPAELGDSAVYLCASSLNGVPPGELFFGEGSRLTVL.

The genes are TRBV5-5 and TRBJ2-5; TRBD1 might be the D (5 bases). The length of the CDR3 is 15 residues. CDR1 and CDR2 from the germline V gene are SGHKS and YYEKEE (reference sequence). Trimming stripped 4 bases from V and 0 bases from J, with 13 bases between. CDR3 sequence reads: CASSKGNPYQETQYF. The CDR3 DNA follows: TGTGCCAGCAGCAAGGGGAACCCGTACCAAGAGACCCAGTACTTC.

The genes are TRBV30 and TRBJ1-6; TRBD1 matches 9 bases. V shed 0 bases and J 8 bases; nucleotides not matched to a gene: 5. From germline, CDR1 is GTSNPN and CDR2 SVGIG (reference sequence). The length of the CDR3 is 15 residues. The CDR3 here is CAWSVGQGSDSPLHF. The CDR3 DNA is TGTGCCTGGAGTGTGGGACAGGGATCGGATTCACCCCTCCACTTT. The variable domain in full, with the rest retrieved from reference TRBV30 and TRBJ1-6, is SQTIHQWPATLVQPVGSPLSLECTVEGTSNPNLYWYRQAAGRGLQLLFYSVGIGQISSEVPQNLSASRPQDRQFILSSKKLLLSDSGFYLCAWSVGQGSDSPLHFGNGTRLTVT.

V and J are TRBV19 and TRBJ2-1; 10 nucleotides agree with TRBD1. The ends lost 7 bases at V and 5 bases at J; junction bases unmatched: 5. The CDR3 is made up of 14 amino acids. The germline CDR1 and CDR2 sequences are LNHDA and SQIVND (reference sequence). The CDR3 protein is CASNDRGRDNEQFF. Here the CDR3 DNA reads TGTGCCAGTAACGACAGGGGGCGCGACAATGAGCAGTTCTTC.

V and J are TRBV6-6 and TRBJ1-1, with D possibly matching TRBD1 (5 bases). Germline CDR1 is MNHNY and CDR2 is SVGAGI (reference sequence). The CDR3 runs 14 residues. V lost 6 bases and J 5 bases, leaving 16 bases between the germline ends. The DNA for the CDR3 is TGTGCCAGCAGCTTCGACGTGAAGGGGACTGAAGCTTTCTTT. Translation gives CASSFDVKGTEAFF.

This chain uses TRBV9 with TRBJ2-7; TRBD2 is a possible D gene (7 bases). The CDR3 covers 14 residues. Between the trimmed V and J ends, which lost 4 bases and 6 bases, there was a span of 17 bases. The germline V gene has CDR1 SGDLS and CDR2 YYNGEE. The CDR3 sequence is CASSIRGGPSEQYF. In nucleotides, the CDR3 is TGTGCCAGCAGCATTAGGGGGGGACCCTCCGAGCAGTACTTC.

This chain connects TRBV19 to TRBJ2-3, with 7 bases lining up with TRBD1. CDR3 length equals 17 residues. V lost 1 base and J lost 2; bases outside the gene matches: 9. In germline, CDR1 is LNHDA, CDR2 SQIVND (reference sequence). In nucleotides, the CDR3 is TGTGCCAGTAGTATAGGTGACAGGGTGTTTTACACAGATACGCAGTATTTT. Residues: CASSIGDRVFYTDTQYF.

The rearrangement joins TRBV7-9 to TRBJ2-7; tentatively, D is TRBD2 (6 bases). The germline V gene has CDR1 SEHNR and CDR2 FQNEAQ (reference sequence). Trimming removed 5 bases from V and 9 bases from J, with 14 bases in between. The CDR3 extends over 12 amino acids. Here the CDR3 DNA reads TGTGCCAGCAGCCGGGACTTCGGCGGGCAGTACTTC. It specifies CASSRDFGGQYF. Full variable domain (remainder filled in from reference TRBV7-9 and TRBJ2-7): DTGVSQNPRHKITKRGQNVTFRCDPISEHNRLYWYRQTLGQGPEFLTYFQNEAQLEKSRLLSDRFSAERPKGSFSTLEIQRTEQGDSAMYLCASSRDFGGQYFGPGTRLTVT.

V is TRBV5-1 and J is TRBJ2-3; the D gene is possibly TRBD2 (5 bases). The V end lost 1 base, the J end lost 3 bases, and 9 bases lay between the germline ends. Germline values: CDR1 SGHRS, CDR2 YFSETQ. The CDR3 length is 14 residues. Here the CDR3 DNA reads TGCGCCAGCAGCTTGAGCCGGGGAACAGATACGCAGTATTTT. This encodes CASSLSRGTDTQYF.

This clone turned up a few times. The chain links TRBV7-7 to TRBJ2-5; 10 nucleotides agree with TRBD1. This CDR3 is 15 amino acids long. V was clipped by 5 bases and J by 5 bases; unmatched bases: 8. Germline loops: CDR1 SSHAT, CDR2 FNYEAQ (reference sequence). This CDR3 is CASSRDRGSLETQYF. The CDR3 coding sequence is TGTGCCAGCAGCCGGGACAGGGGTTCCTTGGAGACCCAGTACTTC.

V is TRBV6-2 or TRBV6-3 and J is TRBJ2-7; 7 positions match TRBD2. Germline loops: CDR1 MNHEY, CDR2 SVGEGT. V trimming: 5 bases; J trimming: 3 bases; junction bases outside the gene matches: 13. The CDR3 totals 16 residues. DNA of the CDR3: TGTGCCAGCAGTCAGTGGTCCGGGACTACCTTCTACGAGCAGTACTTC. This gives the protein CASSQWSGTTFYEQYF.

The gene calls are TRBV7-9 and TRBJ1-4, with TRBD1 matching 7 bases. Trimming at V came to 4 bases and at J to 8 bases, leaving 7 bases not matched to a gene. Germline loops: CDR1 SEHNR, CDR2 FQNEAQ (reference sequence). The CDR3 spans 14 residues. CDR3 region: CASSSRTGEEKLFF. The CDR3 DNA sequence: TGTGCCAGCAGCTCCAGAACAGGGGAAGAAAAACTGTTTTTT.

The gene calls are TRBV20-1 and TRBJ2-2; 10 positions agree with TRBD2. Losses at the gene ends were 3 bases for V and 5 bases for J; bases not matched to a gene: 3. CDR3 size: 14 residues. Germline CDR1 reads DFQATT; CDR2 reads SNEGSKA (reference sequence). The CDR3 protein is CSASTSGATGELFF. In DNA form, the CDR3 reads TGCAGTGCTAGTACTAGCGGGGCTACCGGGGAGCTGTTTTTT.

This chain links TRBV11-3 with TRBJ2-5; the D gene is possibly TRBD1 (6 bases). CDR1 SGHNT and CDR2 YENEEA come from the germline V gene. The CDR3 covers 15 residues. V was cut by 1 base and J by 2 bases, with 11 bases left in between. CDR3 in amino acids: CASSLGQDEQETQYF. In DNA, the CDR3 is TGTGCCAGCAGCTTAGGACAGGACGAGCAAGAGACCCAGTACTTC.